This TCR beta chain was sequenced in a study of response to subunit inactivated influenza vaccine (dated by TCRdb to 2017 to 2018). Context from the whole study: Deep quantitative T cell receptor repertoire profiling was used in the study to track responses to a trivalent subunit inactivated influenza vaccine.

The protocol used for the library was RT-PCR. Sequencing took place on an Illumina HiSeq 2500. Using fastp trimming at Q25 and MiXCR clonotype assembly, TCRdb reanalyzed the public sequencing data and kept in-frame beta chains. CDR3 protein sequences are deduplicated, and each keeps its most common genes and DNA. This sample holds around 530,000 distinct CDR3 sequences; 16% were observed only once. In total, the top ten clones hold less than 4% of the sample. Spanning cysteine to phenylalanine, the CDR3 consists of 18 amino acids. Here the CDR3 DNA is all that survives: 54 bases in frame from base 1. From the germline V gene, CDR1 is SGHRS and CDR2 is YFSETQ. Cut back by 0 bases and 0 bases, the V and J ends lie 18 bases apart. In its sample, this clonotype was seen many times. It lacks a known antigen. No much larger clone exists at a distance of one base, and base qualities are not known. Study-wide conclusions, independent of this receptor: According to the authors, only a limited number of new T cells may be recruited by each seasonal influenza vaccination.

Sequencing was performed on CD4+ T cells sorted from PBMCs, taken roughly 24 months after vaccination. The clonotype was recovered from a man aged 50-75 years who received an inactivated influenza vaccine. Donor details come from another sample of the same person, matched by shared clones. The V and J segments used are TRBV5-1 and TRBJ1-1; the D gene is perhaps TRBD1, on 6 matching bases. The nucleotides are TGCGCCAGCAGCTTGGAGCCGGGGGCTTTGGTCTTGAACACTGAAGCTTTCTTT. This yields the protein CASSLEPGALVLNTEAFF.